Listed here are 18 T cell receptor beta chains from one sample, sequenced in a study of T cells in Graves' hyperthyroidism and ophthalmopathy. TCR beta CDR3 regions were amplified from RNA. An initial round of RT-PCR targeting the TCR CDR3 relied on the HTBI primer set. TCRdb used MiXCR to reprocess the multiplex PCR reads, holding one entry per CDR3 protein. The table lists 600,000 to 650,000 distinct CDR3 sequences, roughly 20% of them singletons. The source material was blood. All receptors derive from a man younger than 40 with Graves' ophthalmopathy.

In its sample, this clonotype was seen a few times. The chain recombines TRBV14 with TRBJ2-3; D ambiguous. V was trimmed by 2 bases and J by 5 bases, leaving 8 bases between them. CDR3 length: 13 residues. Looked up from germline, CDR1 is SGHDN and CDR2 is FVKESK. The CDR3, as DNA: TGTGCCAGCAGCCAACACCCTTTAGATACGCAGTATTTT. Protein product: CASSQHPLDTQYF.

The chain carries TRBV9 and TRBJ2-2, with 13 bases that match TRBD2. The germline V gene encodes CDR1 SGDLS and CDR2 YYNGEE. This CDR3 is built from 16 residues. V lost 3 bases and J lost 3; bases outside the gene matches: 2. The CDR3 nucleotides are TGTGCCAGCAGCGCAACTAGCGGGAGGGACACCGGGGAGCTGTTTTTT. Translation gives CASSATSGRDTGELFF.

This rearrangement joins TRBV11-3 to TRBJ2-1; D not certain. The CDR3 covers 14 residues. V lost 3 bases to trimming and J lost 2 bases, with 8 bases between them. CDR1 is SGHNT and CDR2 is YENEEA in the germline V gene. CDR3 coding DNA: TGTGCCAGCAGCTTTTCACCGACCTACAATGAGCAGTTCTTC. Encoded protein: CASSFSPTYNEQFF.

This chain links TRBV6-2 or TRBV6-3 with TRBJ2-1; no clear D gene. This CDR3 spans 13 amino acids. Germline CDR1 and CDR2: MNHEY and SVGEGT. Trimming took off 5 bases at V and 7 bases at J, with 12 bases between the two ends. The CDR3 loop is CASSDGSVNEQFF. CDR3 nucleotide sequence: TGTGCCAGCAGTGACGGGTCCGTAAATGAGCAGTTCTTC.

A word on this clonotype: A much larger clone differs by one base, so this may be a read error. This sequence joins TRBV11-2 and TRBJ2-7; no firm D call. V was shortened by 4 bases and J by 1 base, with 14 bases between the two germline ends. The CDR3 has 15 amino acids. The germline gives CDR1 SGHAT, CDR2 FQNNGV. CDR3 coding DNA: TGTGCCAGCAGCTACCTTTCTACTTTATCCTACGAGCAGTACTTC. Translating it yields CASSYLSTLSYEQYF. Complete variable domain (other parts from reference TRBV11-2 and TRBJ2-7): EAGVAQSPRYKIIEKRQSVAFWCNPISGHATLYWYQQILGQGPKLLIQFQNNGVVDDSQLPKDRFSAERLKGVDSTLKIQPAKLEDSAVYLCASSYLSTLSYEQYFGPGTRLTVT.

This clonotype appeared many times. The CDR3 DNA sequence: TGTGCCAGCAGTGAGGTAGCAGGGGACTACGAGCAGTACTTC. Its translation: CASSEVAGDYEQYF. This rearrangement joins TRBV2 to TRBJ2-7; D perhaps matches TRBD1 (6 bases). Between the trimmed V and J ends, which lost 3 bases and 3 bases, there was a span of 12 bases. CDR1 is SNHLY and CDR2 is FYNNEI in the germline V gene. The CDR3 is 14 residues long.

This clonotype showed up just a few times. The chain combines TRBV2 with TRBJ2-4; 11 nucleotides agree with TRBD2. J lost 1 base, V lost 2 bases, and 7 bases had no gene match. This CDR3 region has 18 residues. CDR1 and CDR2 (germline): SNHLY, FYNNEI. CDR3 bases: TGTGCCAGCAGTGAATTGCAGACTAGCGGGATCGCCAAAAACATTCAGTACTTC. This codes for CASSELQTSGIAKNIQYF.

The rearrangement uses TRBV20-1 and TRBJ2-5; 9 bases line up with TRBD1. The CDR3 is 15 residues long. Germline V CDR1 and CDR2: DFQATT, SNEGSKA (reference sequence). V was clipped by 5 bases and J by 4 bases; unmatched bases: 11. The CDR3 sequence: CSASGTGTVGETQYF. In DNA form, the CDR3 reads TGCAGTGCTTCCGGGACAGGGACCGTAGGAGAGACCCAGTACTTC.

J is TRBJ2-5 and V is TRBV11-2; perhaps TRBD2 as D (6 bases). With 5 bases removed from V and 0 bases from J, the gap between germline ends came to 16 bases. The CDR3 consists of 16 residues. The germline CDR1 and CDR2 sequences are SGHAT and FQNNGV. This chain's CDR3 is CASSPGLYQYQETQYF. The CDR3, as DNA: TGTGCCAGCAGCCCCGGACTATATCAGTACCAAGAGACCCAGTACTTC.

This clonotype was observed a handful of times. The chain employs TRBV27 and TRBJ2-1; 12 bases match TRBD2. The J segment lost 4 bases and the V segment lost 5 bases, leaving 9 bases of the junction unmatched. This CDR3 is built from 17 residues. Germline V CDR1 and CDR2: MNHEY, SMNVEV (reference sequence). Written as DNA, the CDR3 is TGTGCCAGCAGTCCCGGGACTAGCGGGCCTATTTACAATGAGCAGTTCTTC. It translates to CASSPGTSGPIYNEQFF.

This clonotype was counted only a few times. The rearrangement links TRBV19 to TRBJ2-7, with D unclear. Germline V gene data show CDR1 as LNHDA and CDR2 as SQIVND (reference sequence). V was shortened by 3 bases and J by 3 bases, with 9 bases between the two germline ends. The CDR3 has 13 residues. The CDR3 region is CASSIQHFYEQYF. DNA for the CDR3: TGTGCCAGTAGTATCCAACACTTCTACGAGCAGTACTTC.

About this clonotype itself: A read error may account for a junction end that differs from germline. V is TRBV6-1 and J is TRBJ1-2; perhaps TRBD1 as D (5 bases). The CDR3 runs 15 residues. Germline CDR1 is MNHNS and CDR2 is SASEGT. DNA of the CDR3: TGTACCAGCAGGCCAAAGGGGAACCCACACTATGGCTACACCTTC. Translated: CTSRPKGNPHYGYTF.

The sample holds one count of this clonotype. This may arise from a read error, as a much more abundant clone is one base away. The chain links TRBV7-2 to TRBJ1-1; possibly TRBD1 for D (6 bases). The CDR3 spans 13 residues. Germline loops: CDR1 SGHTA, CDR2 FQGNSA. The ends were cut back, 2 bases at V and 7 bases at J, with 11 bases in the middle. The DNA for the CDR3 is TGTGCCAGCAGCTTACCAGGGGATCATGAAGCTTTCTTT. Translating it yields CASSLPGDHEAFF.

The rearrangement uses TRBV7-2 and TRBJ2-1; tentative D call: TRBD2 (6 bases). Between the trimmed V and J ends, which lost 5 bases and 5 bases, there was a span of 16 bases. Germline lookup yields CDR1 SGHTA and CDR2 FQGNSA. The CDR3 is made up of 15 amino acids. This CDR3 reads CASSRIPGLNNEQFF. CDR3 coding DNA: TGTGCCAGCAGCCGAATTCCGGGACTTAACAATGAGCAGTTCTTC.

This clonotype was picked up many times. The J gene is TRBJ2-3, the V gene TRBV27; D might be TRBD1 (5 bases). Germline lookup yields CDR1 MNHEY and CDR2 SMNVEV (reference sequence). Trimming shortened V by 7 bases and J by 1 base, and 12 bases separated the two germline ends. The CDR3 has 14 residues. The CDR3 loop is CASKRGRGTDTQYF. The DNA for the CDR3 is TGTGCCAGCAAAAGGGGAAGGGGCACAGATACGCAGTATTTT.

This rearrangement joins TRBV11-2 to TRBJ2-2; the D is unclear. The CDR3 consists of 13 residues. The germline gives CDR1 SGHAT, CDR2 FQNNGV. V was cut by 2 bases and J by 6 bases, with 7 bases left in between. CDR3 residues: CASSLSDAGELFF. The CDR3 nucleotides are TGTGCCAGCAGCTTATCTGACGCCGGGGAGCTGTTTTTT.

This chain links TRBV24-1 with TRBJ2-1; D might be TRBD2 (6 bases). Per the germline V gene, CDR1 is KGHDR and CDR2 is SFDVKD. Trimming took off 2 bases at V and 8 bases at J, with 12 bases between the two ends. This CDR3 has 14 amino acids. CDR3 DNA sequence: TGTGCCACCAGTGATTCAAGGGGCGGGGATGAGCAGTTCTTC. Translated: CATSDSRGGDEQFF.

This clonotype was detected a few times. V usage is TRBV30 and J usage is TRBJ2-1, with D possibly being TRBD1 (6 bases). Germline CDR1 reads GTSNPN; CDR2 reads SVGIG (reference sequence). V was pared by 3 bases and J by 0 bases, with 12 bases between. CDR3 length: 15 amino acids. As DNA, the CDR3 is TGTGCCTGGAGGATACAGGGCTCCTCCTACAATGAGCAGTTCTTC. Its translation is CAWRIQGSSYNEQFF.